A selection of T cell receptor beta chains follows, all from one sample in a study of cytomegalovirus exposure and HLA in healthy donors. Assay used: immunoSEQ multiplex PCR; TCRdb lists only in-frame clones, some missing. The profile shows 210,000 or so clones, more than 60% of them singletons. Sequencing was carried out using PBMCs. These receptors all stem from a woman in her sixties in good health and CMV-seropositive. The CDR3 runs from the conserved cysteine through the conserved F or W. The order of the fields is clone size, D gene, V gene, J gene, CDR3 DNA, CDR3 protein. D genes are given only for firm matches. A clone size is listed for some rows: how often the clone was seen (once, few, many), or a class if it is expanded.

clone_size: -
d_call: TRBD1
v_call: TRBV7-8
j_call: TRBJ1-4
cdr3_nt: TGTGCCAGCAGCCGCGGAGCAGGGGGCGGAGGTGAAAAACTGTTTTTT
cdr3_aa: CASSRGAGGGGEKLFF

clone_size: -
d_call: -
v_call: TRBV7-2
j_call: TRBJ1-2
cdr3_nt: TGTGCCAGCAGCTTAGTCCAAATTTATGGCTACACCTTC
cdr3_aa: CASSLVQIYGYTF

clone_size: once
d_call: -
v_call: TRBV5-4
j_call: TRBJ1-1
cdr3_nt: TGTGCCAGCAGCGGAAGGGAGGGTCTGACTGAAGCTTTCTTT
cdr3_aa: CASSGREGLTEAFF

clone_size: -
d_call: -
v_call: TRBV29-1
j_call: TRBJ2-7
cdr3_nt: TGCAGCGTTGAAAGGGGATACGAGCAGTACTTC
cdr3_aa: CSVERGYEQYF

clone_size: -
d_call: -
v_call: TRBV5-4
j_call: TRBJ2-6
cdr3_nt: TGTGCCAGCAGCTTTGCCAGGGACTCTGGGGCCAACGTCCTGACTTTC
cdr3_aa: CASSFARDSGANVLTF

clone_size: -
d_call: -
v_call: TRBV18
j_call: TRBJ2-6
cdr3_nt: TGTGCCAGCTCACCCCCTGTCGGGGCCAACGTCCTGACTTTC
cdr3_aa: CASSPPVGANVLTF

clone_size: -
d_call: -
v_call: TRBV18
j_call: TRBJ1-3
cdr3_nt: TGTGCCAGCTCACCAGCAGACTCTGGAAACACCATATATTTT
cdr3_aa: CASSPADSGNTIYF

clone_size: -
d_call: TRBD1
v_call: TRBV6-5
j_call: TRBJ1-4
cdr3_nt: TGTGCCAGCCGGGGGACAGGGCTGTCAAAACTGTTTTTT
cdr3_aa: CASRGTGLSKLFF

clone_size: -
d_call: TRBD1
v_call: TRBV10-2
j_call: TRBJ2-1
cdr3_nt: TGCGCCAGCAGGCCACAGGGGGCTGGGGGCAATGAGCAGTTCTTC
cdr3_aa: CASRPQGAGGNEQFF

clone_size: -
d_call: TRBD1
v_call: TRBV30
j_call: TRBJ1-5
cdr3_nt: TGTGCCTGGAGTGGCCAGGGGGTGCTTCAGCCCCAGCATTTT
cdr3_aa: CAWSGQGVLQPQHF

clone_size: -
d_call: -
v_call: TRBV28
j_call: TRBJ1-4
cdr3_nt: TGTGCCAGCAGTCCCGAGAGCAGGCAGGCTAATGAAAAACTGTTTTTT
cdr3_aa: CASSPESRQANEKLFF